The 29 T cell receptor beta chains given below trace back to one sample, sequenced in a study of OX40 agonist ivuxolimab in advanced cancers. Clones were read by immunoSEQ multiplex PCR, and TCRdb kept only the in-frame ones, dropping some. The sample includes more than 70,000 clones, 81% seen only once; the top ten take around 5%. Sequencing used CD4+ or CD8+ T cells sorted from blood, obtained in a trial of the OX40 agonist ivuxolimab. All receptors derive from an adult with an advanced solid tumor such as melanoma, head and neck, liver or kidney cancer.

This chain joins TRBV7-2 and TRBJ2-1; a possible D gene is TRBD2 (6 bases). CDR3 size: 14 residues. CDR1 is SGHTA, CDR2 FQGNSA, per germline. V was shortened by 5 bases and J by 3 bases, with 11 bases between the two germline ends. The CDR3 nucleotides read TGTGCCAGCAGCCTCCGGGACTTCTACAATGAGCAGTTCTTC. It codes for CASSLRDFYNEQFF.

V and J are TRBV7-2 and TRBJ2-1, with 10 bases lining up with TRBD2. There are 13 residues in the CDR3. V lost 4 bases and J lost 8; bases outside the gene matches: 2. The germline V gene encodes CDR1 SGHTA and CDR2 FQGNSA. CDR3 sequence (DNA): TGTGCCAGCAGCTGGACTAGCGGATATGAGCAGTTCTTC. Its protein is CASSWTSGYEQFF. Using reference TRBV7-2 and TRBJ2-1 for the parts outside the CDR3, the full variable domain is GAGVSQSPSNKVTEKGKDVELRCDPISGHTALYWYRQSLGQGLEFLIYFQGNSAPDKSGLPSDRFSAERTGGSVSTLTIQRTQQEDSAVYLCASSWTSGYEQFFGPGTRLTVL.

The rearrangement joins TRBV5-4 to TRBJ2-3; 8 positions match TRBD1. The CDR3 is 14 residues long. J was trimmed by 8 bases and V by 6 bases; bases with no gene match: 11. Germline V gives CDR1 SGHNT, CDR2 YYREEE (reference sequence). CDR3 DNA: TGTGCCAGCACCCGCACAGGGGGAGAGGGTACGCAGTATTTT. Its translation: CASTRTGGEGTQYF.

This chain uses TRBV7-3 with TRBJ2-7; D could derive from TRBD1 or TRBD2 (5 bases each). Trimming cost V 7 bases and J 2 bases, with 15 bases left between them. The CDR3 totals 14 residues. CDR1 SGHTA and CDR2 FQGTGA come from the germline V gene. DNA for the CDR3: TGTGCCAGCACCCTAGGCCCGGGACCCTACGAGCAGTACTTC. The encoded protein is CASTLGPGPYEQYF.

Remarks on this clone: The DNA is omitted, as the CDR3 cannot be located on it reliably, and the CDR3 follows TCRdb's listing. Here the CDR3 reads CASSVATGARLSF. This chain connects TRBV9 to TRBJ2-4; TRBD2, the table's D call, was not compared with the DNA. The CDR3 has 13 amino acids, counting both end residues. Germline CDR1 and CDR2: SGDLS and YYNGEE.

This clone is labeled as medium-sized. The chain combines TRBV6-4 with TRBJ2-1, with 10 bases lining up with TRBD2. Per the germline V gene, CDR1 is MRHNA and CDR2 is SNTAGT. The ends lost 0 bases at V and 8 bases at J; junction bases unmatched: 7. The CDR3 has 16 residues. The CDR3 here is CASSDSSSGSIDEQFF. The CDR3 DNA reads as TGTGCCAGCAGTGACTCCTCTAGCGGGAGTATCGATGAGCAGTTCTTC.

The V gene is TRBV4-1, the J gene TRBJ1-1; a weak D match, TRBD1 (5 bases). In germline, CDR1 is MGHRA, CDR2 YSYEKL. CDR3 size: 12 residues. Trimming removed 5 bases from V and 8 bases from J, with 12 bases in between. The CDR3 here is CASSYGASEAFF. The DNA of the CDR3 is TGCGCCAGCAGCTATGGGGCCTCCGAAGCTTTCTTT.

The chain recombines TRBV19 with TRBJ1-1; 7 positions agree with TRBD1. The germline CDR1 and CDR2 sequences are LNHDA and SQIVND (reference sequence). The ends lost 5 bases at V and 4 bases at J; junction bases unmatched: 7. This CDR3 is 14 amino acids long. The CDR3 DNA is TGTGCCAGTAGTTCACAGGGGTACAGCACTGAAGCTTTCTTT. Translated: CASSSQGYSTEAFF.

The V and J genes are TRBV7-2 and TRBJ2-7; no reliable D call. Per the germline V gene, CDR1 is SGHTA and CDR2 is FQGNSA. Trimming left V 0 bases short and J 3 bases short, with 9 bases between. This CDR3 comprises 14 residues. CDR3 sequence reads: CASSLAISNYEQYF. CDR3 sequence (DNA): TGTGCCAGCAGCTTAGCGATCTCGAACTACGAGCAGTACTTC.

This sequence joins TRBV2 and TRBJ2-7; D unclear. Trimming removed 1 base at V and 4 bases at J, with 14 bases between. The germline V gene has CDR1 SNHLY and CDR2 FYNNEI. The CDR3 is made up of 15 amino acids. The CDR3 loop is CASSEGATKPYEQYF. The CDR3 DNA is TGTGCCAGCAGTGAAGGGGCTACCAAACCTTACGAGCAGTACTTC. The full variable domain, in which reference TRBV2 and TRBJ2-7 provide the parts outside the CDR3, is EPEVTQTPSHQVTQMGQEVILRCVPISNHLYFYWYRQILGQKVEFLVSFYNNEISEKSEIFDDQFSVERPDGSNFTLKIRSTKLEDSAMYFCASSEGATKPYEQYFGPGTRLTVT.

This rearrangement joins TRBV20-1 to TRBJ2-2; unclear D gene. The length of the CDR3 is 11 residues. Germline V gene data show CDR1 as DFQATT and CDR2 as SNEGSKA (reference sequence). V was clipped by 5 bases and J by 5 bases, with 6 bases between them. Here the CDR3 reads CSALGTGELFF. The CDR3 DNA is TGCAGTGCTTTGGGTACCGGGGAGCTGTTTTTT.

This chain uses TRBV7-9 with TRBJ2-1; 8 bases agree with TRBD2. The CDR3 is 18 residues long. V was clipped by 5 bases and J by 3 bases; unmatched bases: 15. Per germline, CDR1 SEHNR and CDR2 FQNEAQ (reference sequence). This CDR3 is CASSLVKAGEPYYNEQFF. The CDR3 DNA sequence: TGTGCCAGCAGCCTCGTAAAAGCGGGGGAACCCTACTACAATGAGCAGTTCTTC.

This clone was seen a single time. The rearrangement uses TRBV4-1 and TRBJ1-2, with a weak D call TRBD1 (5 bases). The CDR3 contains 13 residues. V lost 3 bases to trimming and J lost 8 bases, with 13 bases between them. Germline V lookup: CDR1 MGHRA, CDR2 YSYEKL. As DNA, the CDR3 is TGCGCCAGCAGCCACCTGACAGATCTCGGCTACACCTTC. This gives the protein CASSHLTDLGYTF.

In its sample, this clone was seen a few times. The chain combines TRBV7-2 with TRBJ1-4; 7 nucleotides line up with TRBD1. This CDR3 contains 15 residues. Germline V CDR1 and CDR2: SGHTA, FQGNSA. J gave up 2 bases and V 5 bases, and 5 bases lay outside the gene matches. The CDR3: CASSEQGMTNEKLFF. The CDR3 DNA follows: TGTGCCAGCAGCGAACAGGGGATGACTAATGAAAAACTGTTTTTT.

This sequence joins TRBV11-2 and TRBJ2-1, with D maybe TRBD1 (6 bases). Trimming left V 1 base short and J 7 bases short, with 11 bases between. Germline V gene data show CDR1 as SGHAT and CDR2 as FQNNGV. The CDR3 totals 14 residues. CDR3 region: CASSLAPGENEQFF. CDR3 DNA: TGTGCCAGCAGCTTAGCGCCAGGGGAGAATGAGCAGTTCTTC. Full variable domain (outside the CDR3, taken from reference TRBV11-2 and TRBJ2-1): EAGVAQSPRYKIIEKRQSVAFWCNPISGHATLYWYQQILGQGPKLLIQFQNNGVVDDSQLPKDRFSAERLKGVDSTLKIQPAKLEDSAVYLCASSLAPGENEQFFGPGTRLTVL.

This chain uses TRBV11-3 with TRBJ1-1; D perhaps matches TRBD1 (5 bases). Germline CDR1 and CDR2: SGHNT and YENEEA. The CDR3 is 13 amino acids. V was pared by 3 bases and J by 5 bases, with 10 bases between. The CDR3 loop is CASSFARGTEAFF. In nucleotides, the CDR3 is TGTGCCAGCAGCTTCGCCCGGGGGACTGAAGCTTTCTTT.

As DNA, the CDR3 is TGCAGCTCTGCTAGGGGGCCCAACCTGATTGACGGCTACACCTTC. Its protein is CSSARGPNLIDGYTF. The rearrangement joins TRBV29-1 to TRBJ1-2; 7 bases agree with TRBD1. Germline CDR1 is SQVTM and CDR2 is ANQGSEA. This CDR3 has 15 amino acids. The V segment lost 8 bases and the J segment 8 bases; nucleotides outside the gene matches: 20.

V and J are TRBV11-3 and TRBJ2-1; TRBD2 matches 8 bases. The V gene's germline CDR1 is SGHNT and CDR2 YENEEA. The CDR3 runs to 15 residues. After removal of 5 bases from V and 4 bases from J, the junction contained 7 bases not matched to a gene. CDR3 amino acids: CASSRSRLAYNEQFF. The CDR3 region has the DNA TGTGCCAGCAGCCGATCAAGACTAGCGTACAATGAGCAGTTCTTC. Filled out from reference TRBV11-3 and TRBJ2-1, the complete variable domain reads EAGVVQSPRYKIIEKKQPVAFWCNPISGHNTLYWYLQNLGQGPELLIRYENEEAVDDSQLPKDRFSAERLKGVDSTLKIQPAELGDSAVYLCASSRSRLAYNEQFFGPGTRLTVL.

The chain has TRBV5-4 and TRBJ1-6, with TRBD1 as a possible D gene (5 bases). The CDR3 extends over 15 amino acids. V lost 0 bases and J 9 bases, leaving 13 bases between the germline ends. Germline loops: CDR1 SGHNT, CDR2 YYREEE (reference sequence). The CDR3 sequence: CASSLDSGMASPLHF. In nucleotides, the CDR3 is TGTGCCAGCAGCTTGGACTCAGGGATGGCTTCACCCCTCCACTTT.

V gene TRBV19 combines with J gene TRBJ2-1; tentatively, D is TRBD1 or TRBD2 (6 bases each). The V gene's germline CDR1 is LNHDA and CDR2 SQIVND (reference sequence). The V end lost 10 bases, the J end lost 5 bases, and 21 bases lay between the germline ends. CDR3 length equals 15 residues. Written as DNA, the CDR3 is TGTGCCACCGAAACTCGGGGGCGTGTGAACAATGAGCAGTTCTTC. The encoded protein is CATETRGRVNNEQFF.

This clone came up once. The CDR3 spells CASRQVAGAIYNEQFF. The CDR3 DNA reads TGTGCCAGCAGACAGGTAGCGGGAGCGATTTACAATGAGCAGTTCTTC. This chain links TRBV27 with TRBJ2-1; the match to TRBD2 covers 9 bases. The germline gives CDR1 MNHEY, CDR2 SMNVEV (reference sequence). This CDR3 is 16 amino acids long. The V and J ends lost 6 bases and 4 bases, in that order; junction bases with no gene match: 10.

The chain has TRBV5-1 and TRBJ2-5; tentatively, D is TRBD2 (5 bases). Germline lookup yields CDR1 SGHRS and CDR2 YFSETQ. The length of the CDR3 is 13 residues. V was trimmed by 0 bases and J by 5 bases, leaving 8 bases between them. This chain's CDR3 is CASSLGWRETQYF. DNA for the CDR3: TGCGCCAGCAGCTTGGGATGGAGGGAGACCCAGTACTTC.

This chain joins TRBV19 and TRBJ2-5; D is possibly TRBD2 (6 bases). V was clipped by 6 bases and J by 4 bases, with 12 bases between them. This CDR3 has 13 residues. Germline values: CDR1 LNHDA, CDR2 SQIVND (reference sequence). CDR3 in DNA: TGTGCCAGTAGCCCGGGAGCTGGAGAGACCCAGTACTTC. Encoded protein: CASSPGAGETQYF.

A single count supports this clone. This chain joins TRBV7-8 and TRBJ2-2; 12 bases match TRBD2. The CDR3 extends over 17 amino acids. CDR1 is SGHVS, CDR2 FQNEAQ, per germline. After removal of 5 bases from V and 0 bases from J, the junction contained 4 bases not matched to a gene. The CDR3 nucleotides are TGTGCCAGCAGCGTACGGACTAGCGGGGCGAACACCGGGGAGCTGTTTTTT. This gives the protein CASSVRTSGANTGELFF.

Turning to this clone: This sample includes further DNA sequences coding for the same CDR3. The CDR3 spells CASSLLGLGNTIYF. The CDR3 bases are TGTGCCAGCAGTTTGTTGGGATTAGGAAACACCATATATTTT. The chain combines TRBV6-5 with TRBJ1-3; D gene uncertain. The germline CDR1 and CDR2 sequences are MNHEY and SVGAGI. The CDR3 is 14 amino acids. Deletions cut 4 bases from V and 4 bases from J, with 11 bases between.

The rearrangement joins TRBV7-2 to TRBJ2-7; D is uncertain. Germline values: CDR1 SGHTA, CDR2 FQGNSA. The CDR3 loop spans 14 amino acids. V lost 5 bases and J lost 0, with 11 bases in between. Here the CDR3 reads CASSGQINSYEQYF. The CDR3 DNA is TGTGCCAGCAGCGGGCAAATTAACTCCTACGAGCAGTACTTC.

The CDR3 loop is CASSLGESYEQYF. The CDR3 DNA reads as TGTGCCAGCAGTCTAGGGGAATCCTACGAGCAGTACTTC. The chain couples TRBV6-5 to TRBJ2-7, with D perhaps TRBD1 (5 bases). Per the germline V gene, CDR1 is MNHEY and CDR2 is SVGAGI. V was trimmed by 5 bases and J by 1 base, leaving 9 bases between them. This CDR3 spans 13 amino acids.

This rearrangement joins TRBV10-1 to TRBJ2-3; TRBD1 agrees at 10 bases. Per germline, CDR1 WNHNN and CDR2 SYGVQD (reference sequence). This CDR3 region has 15 residues. With 3 bases clipped from V and 3 bases from J, the junction kept 3 bases outside the gene matches. The CDR3 coding sequence is TGCGCCAGCAGTGAACCGGGACAGGGGACAGATACGCAGTATTTT. Protein sequence: CASSEPGQGTDTQYF.

The V gene is TRBV11-2, the J gene TRBJ1-1; D gene ambiguous. There are 13 residues in the CDR3. V was cut by 5 bases and J by 0 bases, with 7 bases left in between. Per the germline V gene, CDR1 is SGHAT and CDR2 is FQNNGV. The CDR3 loop reads CASSPHMNTEAFF. CDR3 coding DNA: TGTGCCAGCAGCCCACATATGAACACTGAAGCTTTCTTT.